The text below deals with one TCR beta chain. Its target is not known. This CDR3 contains 16 residues. V was trimmed by 1 base and J by 5 bases, leaving 18 bases between them. Germline loops: CDR1 MGHRA, CDR2 YSYEKL. The entry originates in a study of graft-versus-host responses after intestinal transplantation. Study-level information: Anti-thymocyte globulin induction was given to all recipients, followed by tacrolimus and steroids for around three years.

General observations from the study: Researchers found peak circulating GvH clone levels linked to early post-transplant HvG declines. Among recipient marrow samples, GvH clones were found; some appeared first in ileum or blood. Graft-donor T cell macrochimerism coincided with high graft-versus-host to host-versus-graft clonal ratios in allografts.

The data were produced by immunoSEQ multiplex PCR, yet TCRdb's version contains in-frame clones alone and is incomplete. Among some 48,000 clones listed, approximately 84% were seen once. The chain links TRBV4-1 to TRBJ2-7; possible D gene TRBD2, 6 bases. The sequence was collected from a human donor who was the organ donor for an intestinal transplant. Specimen: unstimulated CD4+ T cells sorted from spleen or lymph node cells, collected before transplant. This chain's CDR3 is CASSQGGLGGFNEQYF. The CDR3 coding sequence is TGCGCCAGCAGCCAAGGAGGGCTTGGGGGGTTCAACGAGCAGTACTTC.